The present T cell receptor (beta chain) was sequenced within a study of neurological immune-mediated disorders. Germline V gene data show CDR1 as LNHDA and CDR2 as SQIVND (reference sequence). Trimming pared 5 bases from V and 2 bases from J, leaving 13 bases between. CDR3 length: 14 residues. TCRdb called the 5' RACE reads again in MiXCR, with one record for every CDR3 protein. The table shows roughly 55,000 distinct CDR3 sequences, with 16% occurring only once. The source is a man aged 55 to 70 in good health. The sample comprised PBMCs. The chain couples TRBV19 to TRBJ2-7; tentatively, D is TRBD2 (5 bases). The CDR3 here is CASSADSGTYEQYF. The CDR3 coding sequence is TGTGCCAGTAGTGCCGACTCCGGGACCTACGAGCAGTACTTC.